Listed here are 10 T cell receptor beta chains from one sample, sequenced in a study of T cell repertoires in cytomegalovirus infection. TCRdb itself ran the reads through MiXCR, one entry per CDR3 protein. Among approximately 1,000,000 distinct CDR3 sequences listed, around a third were seen once. These receptors have no known antigen. The sample here was cultured CD8+ T cells from PBMCs, taken from culture after CMV antigen stimulation. These receptors came from a human donor in good health (CMV status not recorded). Some clones in this sample may be carry-over from other donors' samples.

Remarks on this clonotype: A single base separates this from a much larger clone, so it may be a read error. The chain links TRBV7-2 to TRBJ1-5; 8 nucleotides match TRBD1. The V and J ends lost 5 bases and 8 bases, in that order; junction bases with no gene match: 11. The germline CDR1 and CDR2 sequences are SGHTA and FQGNSA. This CDR3 is 15 amino acids long. This CDR3 is CASSLGQGGSKPQHF. The DNA for the CDR3 is TGTGCCAGCAGCCTAGGACAGGGAGGAAGTAAGCCCCAGCATTTT. Combining the CDR3 with reference TRBV7-2 and TRBJ1-5 gives the whole variable domain GAGVSQSPSNKVTEKGKDVELRCDPISGHTALYWYRQSLGQGLEFLIYFQGNSAPDKSGLPSDRFSAERTGGSVSTLTIQRTQQEDSAVYLCASSLGQGGSKPQHFGDGTRLSIL.

The chain uses TRBV12-3 or TRBV12-4 and TRBJ2-2; 10 bases agree with TRBD2. V dropped 3 bases and J dropped 0; count of bases not matched to a gene: 4. The CDR3 sequence is 17 residues long. In DNA form, the CDR3 reads TGTGCCAGCAGTTTCTTTCTAGCGGGGGCGAACACCGGGGAGCTGTTTTTT. Protein sequence: CASSFFLAGANTGELFF.

This chain uses TRBV4-1 with TRBJ2-4; 7 bases agree with TRBD1. The J segment lost 1 base and the V segment lost 4 bases, leaving 7 bases of the junction unmatched. CDR3 length equals 16 residues. Germline CDR1 is MGHRA and CDR2 is YSYEKL. CDR3 bases: TGCGCCAGCAGCCTTCCGGGACAGACCGCCAAAAACATTCAGTACTTC. This gives the protein CASSLPGQTAKNIQYF.

The J gene is TRBJ2-3, the V gene TRBV7-9; TRBD2 agrees at 14 bases. CDR1 is SEHNR and CDR2 is FQNEAQ in the germline V gene (reference sequence). The CDR3 sequence is 19 residues long. Losses at the gene ends were 5 bases for V and 2 bases for J; bases not matched to a gene: 12. As DNA, the CDR3 is TGTGCCAGCAGCGGTTGGACTAGCGGGGGGCGAAGGGACACAGATACGCAGTATTTT. Translating it yields CASSGWTSGGRRDTDTQYF.

The chain has TRBV2 and TRBJ2-7; D might be TRBD1 (5 bases). Trimming stripped 2 bases from V and 2 bases from J, with 13 bases between. The CDR3 extends over 15 amino acids. Germline CDR1 is SNHLY and CDR2 is FYNNEI. The CDR3 DNA sequence: TGTGCCAGCAGTGAATGGGGCTCCCCCACCTACGAGCAGTACGTC. Its protein is CASSEWGSPTYEQYV.

The V gene is TRBV3-1, the J gene TRBJ2-4; 15 nucleotides match TRBD2. The CDR3 is made up of 21 amino acids. The V gene's germline CDR1 is LGHDT and CDR2 YNNKEL (reference sequence). Trimming cost V 2 bases and J 3 bases; bases outside gene matches: 14. CDR3 in amino acids: CASSQRTGTSGGSVSKNIQYF. For the CDR3, the DNA is TGTGCCAGCAGCCAACGAACCGGGACTAGCGGGGGGTCTGTTAGCAAAAACATTCAGTACTTC.

Regarding this clonotype: One base away lies a much larger clone, so this may be a sequencing read error. The chain uses TRBV7-6 and TRBJ2-5; a possible D gene is TRBD2 (6 bases). Germline CDR1 is SGHVS and CDR2 is FNYEAQ. The CDR3 sequence is 15 residues long. This CDR3 is CVSSVIGGTQETQYF. In DNA, the CDR3 is TGTGTCAGCAGCGTCATCGGGGGAACCCAAGAGACCCAGTACTTC.

The chain combines TRBV27 with TRBJ2-1; D is ambiguous. The germline V gene has CDR1 MNHEY and CDR2 SMNVEV (reference sequence). The CDR3 length is 15 residues. V lost 3 bases and J lost 5, with 14 bases in between. CDR3 DNA sequence: TGTGCCAGCAGTTTCGCCCGCTATTCCGACAATGAGCAGTTCTTC. Translation: CASSFARYSDNEQFF.

In its sample, this clonotype was seen a few times. J is TRBJ2-7 and V is TRBV7-9, with 10 nucleotides matching TRBD1. Germline V CDR1 and CDR2: SEHNR, FQNEAQ (reference sequence). V was pared by 4 bases and J by 3 bases, with 15 bases of the junction left unmatched. The CDR3 loop spans 18 amino acids. CDR3 DNA sequence: TGTGCCAGCAGCTCGACCAACCAACCCCGGACAGGGGGCTACGAGCAGTACGTC. Translating gives CASSSTNQPRTGGYEQYV.

The V call is TRBV5-4, the J call TRBJ1-6, with D possibly matching TRBD1 (5 bases). The CDR3 is 15 amino acids. From germline, CDR1 is SGHNT and CDR2 YYREEE (reference sequence). V lost 1 base to trimming and J lost 3 bases, with 8 bases between them. In DNA form, the CDR3 reads TGTGCCAGCAGCTTGTGGGGGAGCTATAATTCACCCCTCCACTTT. Its translation is CASSLWGSYNSPLHF.